These T cell receptor beta chains were read from a single sample in a study of early T cells in non-severe SARS-CoV-2 infection. TCRdb recomputed calls from the 5' RACE reads with MiXCR, one row per CDR3 protein. The table has around 71,000 distinct CDR3 sequences, about 14% seen once. Sequences were derived from whole blood, sampled at baseline. The receptor set was obtained from an adult who was a healthcare worker with PCR-confirmed SARS-CoV-2 infection or an uninfected control (not recorded which). Each CDR3 is given with its conserved first and last residue. D genes are given only for firm matches. Clone size is shown for a subset of rows, as once, few, many or a class of expanded clone.

>TRBJ1-1|few|TRBV30|-
CAWSVLGADTEAFF
TGTGCCTGGAGTGTATTGGGGGCCGACACTGAAGCTTTCTTT
>TRBJ2-1|many|TRBV7-2|-
CASSLGQRINEQFF
TGTGCCAGCAGCTTAGGCCAGCGGATCAATGAGCAGTTCTTC
>TRBJ1-1|-|TRBV6-6|-
CASSRDGNRNTEAFF
TGTGCCAGCAGTAGGGATGGGAATAGGAACACTGAAGCTTTCTTT
>TRBJ2-2|many|TRBV6-5|-
CASSYILTGELFF
TGTGCCAGCAGTTACATACTGACCGGGGAGCTGTTTTTT
>TRBJ2-1|-|TRBV27|-
CASTRGVEQFF
TGTGCCAGTACCCGTGGGGTTGAGCAGTTCTTC
>TRBJ1-5|-|TRBV29-1|-
CSVEDITGTKDSNQPQHF
TGCAGCGTTGAAGATATAACAGGGACTAAAGATAGCAATCAGCCCCAGCATTTT
>TRBJ1-1|many|TRBV20-1|TRBD1
CSARPDRGITEAFF
TGCAGTGCTAGGCCGGACAGGGGAATCACTGAAGCTTTCTTT
>TRBJ2-3|-|TRBV7-3|TRBD2
CASSRGGRSDTQYF
TGTGCCAGCAGCCGCGGGGGTAGATCAGATACGCAGTATTTT
>TRBJ2-4|-|TRBV18|-
CASSPPSGIAKNIQYF
TGTGCCAGCTCACCACCCAGTGGCATAGCCAAAAACATTCAGTACTTC
>TRBJ1-1|few|TRBV3-1|-
CASSQVGKQEF
TGTGCCAGCAGCCAAGTGGGAAAACAGGAATTT
>TRBJ2-1|-|TRBV20-1|TRBD1
CSARGDRGTYNEQFF
TGCAGTGCTAGAGGGGACAGGGGTACCTACAATGAGCAGTTCTTC
>TRBJ2-7|-|TRBV20-1|-
CSAYDRSSYEQYF
TGCAGTGCCTATGACAGGAGCTCCTACGAGCAGTACTTC
>TRBJ2-1|-|TRBV7-9|-
CASRKTRGDLGFF
TGTGCCAGCAGAAAAACCCGGGGCGATTTAGGGTTCTTC
>TRBJ2-1|few|TRBV7-3|TRBD1
CASSSSGTGLHEQFF
TGTGCCAGCAGCTCCTCCGGGACAGGTCTCCATGAGCAGTTCTTC
>TRBJ2-1|many|TRBV29-1|-
CSVVQSSYNEQFF
TGCAGCGTTGTGCAAAGCTCCTACAATGAGCAGTTCTTC
>TRBJ1-5|many|TRBV7-2|-
CASSSFGAGNGQPQHF
TGTGCCAGCAGCTCATTCGGGGCAGGGAACGGGCAGCCCCAGCATTTT
>TRBJ1-5|many|TRBV24-1|-
CATSDMDVSGGNQPQHF
TGTGCCACCAGTGATATGGATGTTTCAGGGGGCAATCAGCCCCAGCATTTT
>TRBJ2-7|once|TRBV27|-
CASSFQPGPTYEQYF
TGTGCCAGCAGTTTCCAGCCGGGACCAACCTACGAGCAGTACTTC
>TRBJ2-3|once|TRBV7-6|-
CASSLASWDTQYF
TGTGCCAGCAGCTTAGCGAGCTGGGATACGCAGTATTTT
>TRBJ2-5|few|TRBV29-1|-
CSESRGSETQYF
TGCAGCGAATCCAGGGGTTCGGAGACCCAGTACTTC
>TRBJ2-1|-|TRBV3-1|TRBD2
CASSQAFRLAGDEEQFF
TGTGCCAGCAGCCAAGCCTTTCGACTAGCGGGAGATGAGGAGCAGTTCTTC
>TRBJ2-2|-|TRBV18|TRBD1
CASSPPGQTNTGELFF
TGTGCCAGCTCACCACCGGGACAGACCAACACCGGGGAGCTGTTTTTT